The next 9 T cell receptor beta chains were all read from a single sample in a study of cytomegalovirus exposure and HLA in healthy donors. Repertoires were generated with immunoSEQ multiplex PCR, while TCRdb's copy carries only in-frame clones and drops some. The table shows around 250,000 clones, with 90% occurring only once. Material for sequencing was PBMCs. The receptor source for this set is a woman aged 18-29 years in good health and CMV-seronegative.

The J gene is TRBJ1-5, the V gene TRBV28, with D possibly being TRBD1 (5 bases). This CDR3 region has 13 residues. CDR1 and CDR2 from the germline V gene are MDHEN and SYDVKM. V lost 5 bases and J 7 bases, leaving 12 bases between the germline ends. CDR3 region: CASSLTGGQPQHF. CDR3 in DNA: TGTGCCAGCAGTCTAACGGGGGGGCAGCCCCAGCATTTT.

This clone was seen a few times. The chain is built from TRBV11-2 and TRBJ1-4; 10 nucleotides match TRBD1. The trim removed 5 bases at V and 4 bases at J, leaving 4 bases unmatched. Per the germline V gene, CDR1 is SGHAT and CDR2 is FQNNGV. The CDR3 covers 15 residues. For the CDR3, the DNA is TGTGCCAGCAGCCCCCGGACAGGGGGTAATGAAAAACTGTTTTTT. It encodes CASSPRTGGNEKLFF.

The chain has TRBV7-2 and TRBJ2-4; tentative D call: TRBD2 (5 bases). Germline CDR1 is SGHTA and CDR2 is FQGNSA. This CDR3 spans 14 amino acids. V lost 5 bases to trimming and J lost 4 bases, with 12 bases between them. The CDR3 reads CASSPPRAKNIQYF. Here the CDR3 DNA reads TGTGCCAGCAGCCCCCCGCGGGCGAAAAACATTCAGTACTTC.

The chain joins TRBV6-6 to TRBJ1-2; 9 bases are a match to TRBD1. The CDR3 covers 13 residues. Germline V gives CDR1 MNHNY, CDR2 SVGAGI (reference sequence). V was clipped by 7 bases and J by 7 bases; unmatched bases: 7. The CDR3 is CASNSGTGLGYTF. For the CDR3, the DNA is TGTGCCAGCAACTCCGGGACAGGGCTTGGCTACACCTTC.

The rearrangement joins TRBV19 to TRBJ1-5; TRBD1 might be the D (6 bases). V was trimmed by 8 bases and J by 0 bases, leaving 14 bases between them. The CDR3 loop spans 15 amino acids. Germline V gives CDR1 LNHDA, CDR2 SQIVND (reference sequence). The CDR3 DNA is TGTGCCAGTCCCCGACAGGACAATAGCAATCAGCCCCAGCATTTT. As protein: CASPRQDNSNQPQHF.

CDR3: CASSLSAGFLDTQYF. The CDR3 region has the DNA TGTGCCAGCAGTTTATCAGCGGGGTTCCTTGATACGCAGTATTTT. The V call is TRBV27, the J call TRBJ2-3; 7 bases map to TRBD2. CDR3 length equals 15 residues. V gave up 0 bases and J gave up 6 bases; unmatched junction bases: 6. The germline CDR1 and CDR2 sequences are MNHEY and SMNVEV (reference sequence).

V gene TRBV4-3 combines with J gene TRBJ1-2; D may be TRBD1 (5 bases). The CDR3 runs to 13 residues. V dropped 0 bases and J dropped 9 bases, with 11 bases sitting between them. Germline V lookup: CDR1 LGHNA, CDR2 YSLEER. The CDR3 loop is CASSQDGGLSYTF. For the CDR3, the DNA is TGCGCCAGCAGCCAAGACGGGGGGTTGAGCTACACCTTC.

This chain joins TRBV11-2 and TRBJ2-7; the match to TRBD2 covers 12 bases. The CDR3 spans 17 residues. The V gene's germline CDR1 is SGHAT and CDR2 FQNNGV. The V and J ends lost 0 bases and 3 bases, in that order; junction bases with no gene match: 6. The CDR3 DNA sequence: TGTGCCAGCAGCTTAGATGGTAGACTAGCGGGGGACTACGAGCAGTACTTC. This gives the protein CASSLDGRLAGDYEQYF.

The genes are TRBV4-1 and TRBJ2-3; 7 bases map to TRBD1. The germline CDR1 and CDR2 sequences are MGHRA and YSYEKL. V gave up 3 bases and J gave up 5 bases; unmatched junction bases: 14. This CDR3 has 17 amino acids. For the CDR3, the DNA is TGCGCCAGCAGCCACCATACACAGGGGACCGCGGGAGATACGCAGTATTTT. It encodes CASSHHTQGTAGDTQYF.